The 9 T cell receptor beta chains in this list originate from one sample, sequenced in a study of memory CD4+ T cells and cytomegalovirus serostatus. Some clones are missing from TCRdb's copy, which holds only in-frame ones; the method was immunoSEQ multiplex PCR. Of over 35,000 clones in the sample, roughly 78% were seen once. Single viable CD3+CD4+CD8-CD45RO+ cells were sorted as the memory CD4+ T cells. The specimen sequenced was memory CD4+ T cells from blood. Source of these receptors: an adult in good health and CMV-seronegative.

The chain recombines TRBV19 with TRBJ1-1; 9 positions match TRBD1. CDR1 and CDR2 (germline): LNHDA, SQIVND (reference sequence). With V trimmed by 5 bases and J by 6 bases, 7 bases remained unmatched. The CDR3 loop spans 14 amino acids. CDR3 sequence reads: CASSLWTGAAEAFF. The CDR3 nucleotides read TGTGCCAGTAGTTTATGGACAGGGGCGGCTGAAGCTTTCTTT.

This chain joins TRBV7-3 and TRBJ2-2; possible D gene TRBD1, 5 bases. The CDR3 is made up of 15 amino acids. Germline V gene data show CDR1 as SGHTA and CDR2 as FQGTGA. V lost 2 bases and J 3 bases, leaving 10 bases between the germline ends. CDR3 loop: CASSLQTGYTGELFF. The DNA of the CDR3 is TGTGCCAGCAGCTTACAAACAGGTTACACCGGGGAGCTGTTTTTT.

This clone was counted between two and nine times. The rearrangement uses TRBV2 and TRBJ1-6; D is unclear. The CDR3 contains 12 residues. The germline V gene encodes CDR1 SNHLY and CDR2 FYNNEI. The V gene lost 6 bases and the J gene lost 7 bases, with 7 bases spanning the gap. The CDR3 region has the DNA TGTGCCAGCAGGGCAACGAATTCACCCCTCCACTTT. Protein: CASRATNSPLHF.

The chain combines TRBV2 with TRBJ2-3; D is perhaps TRBD1 (5 bases). CDR3 size: 14 residues. Germline CDR1 and CDR2: SNHLY and FYNNEI. The V and J ends lost 6 bases and 1 base respectively, with 11 bases between them. CDR3 amino acids: CASRESTGTDTQYF. In DNA, the CDR3 is TGTGCCAGCAGGGAGTCGACAGGCACAGATACGCAGTATTTT.

The chain carries TRBV5-1 and TRBJ2-3; D is tentatively TRBD1 or TRBD2 (6 bases each). This CDR3 has 14 amino acids. CDR1 SGHRS and CDR2 YFSETQ come from the germline V gene. The ends were cut back, 2 bases at V and 8 bases at J, with 15 bases in the middle. This chain's CDR3 is CASSLDGGAGTQYF. For the CDR3, the DNA is TGCGCCAGCAGCTTAGACGGGGGCGCAGGTACGCAGTATTTT.

The V and J genes are TRBV29-1 and TRBJ2-7; 13 positions match TRBD2. Germline lookup yields CDR1 SQVTM and CDR2 ANQGSEA. V gave up 7 bases and J gave up 7 bases; unmatched junction bases: 4. The CDR3 extends over 12 amino acids. The CDR3 DNA reads as TGCAGCGCCGGGACTAGCGGGATTGAGCAGTACTTC. Translation gives CSAGTSGIEQYF.

CDR3 region: CASSAGTGQNIQYF. As DNA, the CDR3 is TGTGCCAGCAGCGCCGGGACAGGTCAAAACATTCAGTACTTC. The rearrangement uses TRBV9 and TRBJ2-4; TRBD1 agrees at 8 bases. V lost 3 bases to trimming and J lost 5 bases; unmatched junction nucleotides: 4. The CDR3 covers 14 residues. CDR1 is SGDLS, CDR2 YYNGEE, per germline.

In DNA form, the CDR3 reads TGTGCCAGCAGCTCTCCGGGGAGCTCCTATAATTCACCCCTCCACTTT. It translates to CASSSPGSSYNSPLHF. V gene TRBV5-6 combines with J gene TRBJ1-6; D uncertain. V lost 3 bases to trimming and J lost 0 bases, with 10 bases between them. CDR1 is SGHDT, CDR2 YYEEEE, per germline. The length of the CDR3 is 16 residues.

The gene calls are TRBV7-9 and TRBJ2-7; a weak D match, TRBD2 (5 bases). Germline CDR1 reads SEHNR; CDR2 reads FQNEAQ (reference sequence). The V and J ends lost 8 bases and 7 bases respectively, with 18 bases between them. This CDR3 comprises 13 residues. The DNA for the CDR3 is TGTGCCAGCGGACCCCCCCCGGGGTGGGAGCAGTACTTC. Translated, it gives CASGPPPGWEQYF.